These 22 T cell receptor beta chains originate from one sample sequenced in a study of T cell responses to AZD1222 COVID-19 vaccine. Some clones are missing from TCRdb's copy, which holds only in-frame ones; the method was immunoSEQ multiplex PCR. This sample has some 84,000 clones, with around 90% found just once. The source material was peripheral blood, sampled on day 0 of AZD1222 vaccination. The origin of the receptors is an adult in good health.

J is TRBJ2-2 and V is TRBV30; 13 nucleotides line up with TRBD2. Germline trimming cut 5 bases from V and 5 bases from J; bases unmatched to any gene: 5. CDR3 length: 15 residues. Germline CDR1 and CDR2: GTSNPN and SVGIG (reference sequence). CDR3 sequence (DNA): TGTGCCTGGGGAGGACTAGCGGGAGCAACCGGGGAGCTGTTTTTT. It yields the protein CAWGGLAGATGELFF.

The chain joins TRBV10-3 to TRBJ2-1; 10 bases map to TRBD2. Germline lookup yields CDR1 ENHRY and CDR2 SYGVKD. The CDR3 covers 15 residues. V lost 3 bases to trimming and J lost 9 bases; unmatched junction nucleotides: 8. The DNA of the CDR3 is TGTGCCATCAGTGATTTGGCTAGCGGGAGCATTGAGCAGTTCTTC. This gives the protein CAISDLASGSIEQFF.

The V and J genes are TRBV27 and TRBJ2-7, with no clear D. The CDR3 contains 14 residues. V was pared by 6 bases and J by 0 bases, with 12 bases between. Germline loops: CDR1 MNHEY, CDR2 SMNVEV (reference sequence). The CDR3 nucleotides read TGTGCCAGCAGATTGACCGTGAACTCCTACGAGCAGTACTTC. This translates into CASRLTVNSYEQYF.

The CDR3 DNA follows: TGTGCCAGCAGGGACCGACTAGCGGGAGGCGGTGAGCAGTTCTTC. Residues: CASRDRLAGGGEQFF. This rearrangement joins TRBV6-5 to TRBJ2-1, with 13 bases that match TRBD2. Losses at the gene ends were 6 bases for V and 9 bases for J; bases not matched to a gene: 8. Germline loops: CDR1 MNHEY, CDR2 SVGAGI. This CDR3 contains 15 residues.

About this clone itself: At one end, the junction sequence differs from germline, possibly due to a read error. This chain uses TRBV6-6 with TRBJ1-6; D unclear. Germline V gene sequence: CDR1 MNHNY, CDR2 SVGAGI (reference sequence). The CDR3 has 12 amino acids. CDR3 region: CASSYSLQEVYF. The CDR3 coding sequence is TGTGCCAGCAGTTACTCCCTCCAGGAGGTCTACTTT.

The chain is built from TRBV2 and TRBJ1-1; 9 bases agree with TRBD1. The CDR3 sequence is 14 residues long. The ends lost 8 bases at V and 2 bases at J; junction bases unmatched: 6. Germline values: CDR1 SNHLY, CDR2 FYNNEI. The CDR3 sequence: CASRDRAPNTEAFF. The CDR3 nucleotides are TGTGCCAGCCGGGACAGGGCCCCAAACACTGAAGCTTTCTTT.

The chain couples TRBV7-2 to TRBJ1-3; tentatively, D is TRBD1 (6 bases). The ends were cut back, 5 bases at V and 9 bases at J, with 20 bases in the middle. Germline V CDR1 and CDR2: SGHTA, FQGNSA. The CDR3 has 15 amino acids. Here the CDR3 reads CASSQIGTPAGTIYF. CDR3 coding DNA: TGTGCCAGCAGCCAGATTGGGACACCGGCCGGCACCATATATTTT.

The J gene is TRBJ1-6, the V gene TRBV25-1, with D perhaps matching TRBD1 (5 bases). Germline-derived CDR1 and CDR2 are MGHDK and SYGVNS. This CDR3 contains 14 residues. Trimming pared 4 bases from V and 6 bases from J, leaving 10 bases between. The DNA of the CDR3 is TGTGCCAGCAGTGGGGGGGGTAGTAATTCACCCCTCCACTTT. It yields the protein CASSGGGSNSPLHF.

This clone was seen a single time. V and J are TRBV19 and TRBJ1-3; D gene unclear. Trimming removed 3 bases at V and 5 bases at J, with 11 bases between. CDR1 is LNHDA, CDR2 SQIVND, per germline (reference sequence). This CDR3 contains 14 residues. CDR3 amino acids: CASSIPGLRNTIYF. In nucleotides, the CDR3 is TGTGCCAGTAGTATTCCTGGGTTGAGAAACACCATATATTTT.

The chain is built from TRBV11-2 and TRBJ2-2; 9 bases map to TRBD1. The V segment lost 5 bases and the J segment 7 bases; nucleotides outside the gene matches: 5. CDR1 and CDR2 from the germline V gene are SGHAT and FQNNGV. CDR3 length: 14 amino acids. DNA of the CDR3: TGTGCCAGCAGCATCGGACAGGGGCTCGGGGAGCTGTTTTTT. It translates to CASSIGQGLGELFF.

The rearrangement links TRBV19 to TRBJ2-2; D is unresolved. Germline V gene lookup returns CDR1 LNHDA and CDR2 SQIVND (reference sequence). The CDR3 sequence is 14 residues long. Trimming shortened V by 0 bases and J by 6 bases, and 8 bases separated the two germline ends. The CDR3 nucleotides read TGTGCCAGTAGTATAGATTTAGCTCCCGGGGAGCTGTTTTTT. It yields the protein CASSIDLAPGELFF. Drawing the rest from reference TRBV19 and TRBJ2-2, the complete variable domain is DGGITQSPKYLFRKEGQNVTLSCEQNLNHDAMYWYRQDPGQGLRLIYYSQIVNDFQKGDIAEGYSVSREKKESFPLTVTSAQKNPTAFYLCASSIDLAPGELFFGEGSRLTVL.

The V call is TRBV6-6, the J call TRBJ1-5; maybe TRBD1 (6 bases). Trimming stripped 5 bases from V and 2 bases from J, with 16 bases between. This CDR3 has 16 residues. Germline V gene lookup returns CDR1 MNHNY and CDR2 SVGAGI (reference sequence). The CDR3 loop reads CASSRARDMGNQPQHF. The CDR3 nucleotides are TGTGCCAGCAGTCGAGCCCGGGACATGGGCAATCAGCCCCAGCATTTT.

The CDR3 nucleotides read TGTGCCAGTAGTATGGGGAAGTTGAACACTGAAGCTTTCTTT. It encodes CASSMGKLNTEAFF. The chain employs TRBV19 and TRBJ1-1; the D is unclear. Germline assignment: CDR1 LNHDA and CDR2 SQIVND (reference sequence). The V and J ends lost 3 bases and 0 bases respectively, with 8 bases between them. CDR3 length: 14 residues. The full variable domain, in which reference TRBV19 and TRBJ1-1 provide the parts outside the CDR3, is DGGITQSPKYLFRKEGQNVTLSCEQNLNHDAMYWYRQDPGQGLRLIYYSQIVNDFQKGDIAEGYSVSREKKESFPLTVTSAQKNPTAFYLCASSMGKLNTEAFFGQGTRLTVV.

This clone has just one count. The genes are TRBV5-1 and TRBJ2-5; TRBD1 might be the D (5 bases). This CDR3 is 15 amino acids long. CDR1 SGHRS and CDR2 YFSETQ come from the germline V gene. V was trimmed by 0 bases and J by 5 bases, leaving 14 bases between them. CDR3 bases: TGCGCCAGCAGCTTGGCCCAGGGTTCGGGCGAGACCCAGTACTTC. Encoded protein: CASSLAQGSGETQYF.

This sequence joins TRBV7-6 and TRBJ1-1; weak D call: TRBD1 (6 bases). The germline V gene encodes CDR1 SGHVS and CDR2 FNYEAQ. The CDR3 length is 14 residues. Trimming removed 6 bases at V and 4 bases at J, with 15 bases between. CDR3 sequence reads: CASREGGLTTEAFF. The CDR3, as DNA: TGTGCCAGCAGGGAGGGGGGGTTGACCACTGAAGCTTTCTTT.

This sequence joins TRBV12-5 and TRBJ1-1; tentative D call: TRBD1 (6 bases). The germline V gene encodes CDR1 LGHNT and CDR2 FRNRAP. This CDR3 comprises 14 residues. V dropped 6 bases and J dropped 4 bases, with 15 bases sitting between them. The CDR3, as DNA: TGTGCTAGTGGAGTGGGGGGGCAGTTCACTGAAGCTTTCTTT. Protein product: CASGVGGQFTEAFF.

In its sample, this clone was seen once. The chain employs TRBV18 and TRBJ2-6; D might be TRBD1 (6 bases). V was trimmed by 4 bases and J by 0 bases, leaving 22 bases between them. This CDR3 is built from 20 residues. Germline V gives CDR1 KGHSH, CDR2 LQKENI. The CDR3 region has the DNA TGTGCCAGCTCACGATTCTCGGACAGTAGCTTCGTCTCTGGGGCCAACGTCCTGACTTTC. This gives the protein CASSRFSDSSFVSGANVLTF.

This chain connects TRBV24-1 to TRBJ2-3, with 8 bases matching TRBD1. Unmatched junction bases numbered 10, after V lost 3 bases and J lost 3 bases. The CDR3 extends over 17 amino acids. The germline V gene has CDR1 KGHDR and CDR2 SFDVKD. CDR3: CATSDTRTGGVTDTQYF. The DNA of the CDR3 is TGTGCCACCAGTGATACCCGAACAGGGGGAGTAACAGATACGCAGTATTTT.

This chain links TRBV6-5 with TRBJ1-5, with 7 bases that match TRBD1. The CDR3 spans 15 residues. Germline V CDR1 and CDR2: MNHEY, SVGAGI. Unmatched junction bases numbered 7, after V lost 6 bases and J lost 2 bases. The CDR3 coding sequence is TGTGCCAGCAGACCTACTACAGGGGGCAATCAGCCCCAGCATTTT. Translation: CASRPTTGGNQPQHF.

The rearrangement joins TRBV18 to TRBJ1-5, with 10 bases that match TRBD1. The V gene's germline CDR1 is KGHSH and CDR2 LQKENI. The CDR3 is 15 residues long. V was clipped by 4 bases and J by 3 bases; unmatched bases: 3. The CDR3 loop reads CASSRGQGNNQPQHF. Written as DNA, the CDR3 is TGTGCCAGCTCACGGGGACAGGGGAACAATCAGCCCCAGCATTTT.

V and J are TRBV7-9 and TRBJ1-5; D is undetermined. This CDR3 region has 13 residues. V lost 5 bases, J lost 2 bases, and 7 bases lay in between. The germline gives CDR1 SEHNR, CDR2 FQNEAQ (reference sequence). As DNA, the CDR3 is TGTGCCAGCAGCCCCTCGGGCAATCAGCCCCAGCATTTT. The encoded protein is CASSPSGNQPQHF.

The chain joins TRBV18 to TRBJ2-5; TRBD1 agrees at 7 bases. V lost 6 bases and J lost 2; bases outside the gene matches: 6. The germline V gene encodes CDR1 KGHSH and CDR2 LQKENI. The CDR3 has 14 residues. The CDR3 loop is CASSRDRGQETQYF. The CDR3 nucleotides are TGTGCCAGCTCCCGGGACAGAGGACAAGAGACCCAGTACTTC.